This TCR beta chain originates from a study of cytomegalovirus exposure and HLA in healthy donors. The J segment lost 5 bases and the V segment lost 4 bases, leaving 4 bases of the junction unmatched. The CDR3 loop spans 13 amino acids. CDR1 and CDR2 (germline): SEHNR, FQNEAQ (reference sequence). Primers: 60 Vbeta forward and 13 Jbeta reverse. Clones were sequenced by immunoSEQ multiplex PCR, and TCRdb holds only the in-frame ones, with some missing. Here the sample spans about 200,000 clones, around four fifths being singletons. This clone has only one observation. The chain joins TRBV7-9 to TRBJ1-1; the match to TRBD1 covers 7 bases. The material sequenced was PBMCs. This receptor was obtained from a male donor in good health and CMV-seronegative. The CDR3 DNA reads as TGTGCCAGCAGCTCCACAGGGGAAACTGAAGCTTTCTTT. Protein product: CASSSTGETEAFF.